The clone carrying this TCR beta chain is labeled medium-sized. The antigen is not known. Assay: immunoSEQ multiplex PCR; the TCRdb copy retains only in-frame clones and omits some. The data contain about 13,000 clones, 25% to 35% of them singletons. This sample stems from a study of radiation and T cells in renal cell carcinoma. Overall study results and limits: Only small tumor regions of about 1 g were sampled. In blood, top tumor clones expanded by 2 weeks, shrinking by 4.

Regarding treatment: 15 Gy SBRT to primary tumor, nephrectomy 4 weeks later. The tumor was a clear cell renal cell carcinoma. V lost 1 base, J lost 4 bases, and 4 bases stayed unmatched. CDR1 and CDR2 (germline): SQVTM, ANQGSEA. The length of the CDR3 is 14 residues. The chain has TRBV29-1 and TRBJ2-3, with 8 bases lining up with TRBD1. Source: tumor tissue, taken from a patient whose treatment included radiotherapy and nephrectomy. The TCR was taken from a man aged 55 to 69 with renal cell carcinoma. CDR3 loop: CSVEGQGLADTQYF. The CDR3 DNA follows: TGCAGCGTTGAAGGACAGGGGTTGGCAGATACGCAGTATTTT.